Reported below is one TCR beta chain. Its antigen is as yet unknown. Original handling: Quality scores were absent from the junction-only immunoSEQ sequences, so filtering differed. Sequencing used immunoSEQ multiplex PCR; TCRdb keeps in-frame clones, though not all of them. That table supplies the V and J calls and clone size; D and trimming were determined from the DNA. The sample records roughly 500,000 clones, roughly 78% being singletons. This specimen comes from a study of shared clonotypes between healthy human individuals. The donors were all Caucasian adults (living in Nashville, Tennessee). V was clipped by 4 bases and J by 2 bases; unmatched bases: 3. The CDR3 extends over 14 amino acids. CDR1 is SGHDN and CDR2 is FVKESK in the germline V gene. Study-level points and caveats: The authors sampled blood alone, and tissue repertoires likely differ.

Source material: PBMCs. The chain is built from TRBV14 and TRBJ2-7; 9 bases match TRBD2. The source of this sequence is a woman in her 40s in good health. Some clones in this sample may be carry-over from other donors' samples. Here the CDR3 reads CASSPLAGPYEQYF. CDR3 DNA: TGTGCCAGCAGCCCCCTAGCGGGACCCTACGAGCAGTACTTC.